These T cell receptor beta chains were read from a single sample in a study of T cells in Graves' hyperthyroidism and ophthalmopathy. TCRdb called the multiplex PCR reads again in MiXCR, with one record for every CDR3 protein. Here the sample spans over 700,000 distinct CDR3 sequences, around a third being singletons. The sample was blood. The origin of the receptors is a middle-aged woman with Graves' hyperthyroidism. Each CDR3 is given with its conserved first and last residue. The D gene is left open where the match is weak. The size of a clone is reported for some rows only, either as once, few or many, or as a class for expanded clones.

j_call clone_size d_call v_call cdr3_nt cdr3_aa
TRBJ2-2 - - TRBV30 TGTGCCTGGAGTCGGGGAGTCTTATTGACCGGGGAGCTGTTTTTT CAWSRGVLLTGELFF
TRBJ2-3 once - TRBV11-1 TGTGCCAGCAGCGAAATGGTAACAACTTTCTATACGCAGTATTTT CASSEMVTTFYTQYF
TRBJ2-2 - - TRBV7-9 TGTGCCAGCAGAAAGGACGGGGAGCTGTTTTTT CASRKDGELFF
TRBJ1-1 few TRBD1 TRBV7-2 TGTGCCAGCAGCCAGAAGTGGACAGGGGGCACTGAAGCTTTCTTT CASSQKWTGGTEAFF
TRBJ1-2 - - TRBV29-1 TGCAGCGTTGAGAACCTCCTCGGCTATGGCTACACCTTC CSVENLLGYGYTF
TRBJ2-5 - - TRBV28 TGTGCCAGCAGTCTTACCCGGACATTAGTCGACTTC CASSLTRTLVDF
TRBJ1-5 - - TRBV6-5 TGTGCCAGCAGTGAGCCGCGGTATAGCAATCAGCCCCAGCATTTT CASSEPRYSNQPQHF
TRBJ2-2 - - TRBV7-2 TGTGCCAGCAGCCGCAAAGGACCGAGTACCTCCGGGGAGCTGTTTTTT CASSRKGPSTSGELFF
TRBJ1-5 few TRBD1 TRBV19 TGTGCCGGCGGCACAGGGGTTCAGCCCCAGCATTTT CAGGTGVQPQHF
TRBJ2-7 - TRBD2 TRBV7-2 TGTGCCAGCAGCTTAGGTGATGGCGGGAGATTGGACTACGAGCAGTACTTC CASSLGDGGRLDYEQYF
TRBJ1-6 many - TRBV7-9 TGTGCCAGCGGGCAGGCCCGCTCCTATAATTCACCCCTCCACTTT CASGQARSYNSPLHF
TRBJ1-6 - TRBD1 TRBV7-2 TGTGCCAGCAGCGTACAGGAGGGGGCGAGTTCACCCCTCCACTTT CASSVQEGASSPLHF
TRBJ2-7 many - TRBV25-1 TGTGCCAGCAGTGAAAGATCGAGGGAAGCCTACGAGCAGTACTTC CASSERSREAYEQYF
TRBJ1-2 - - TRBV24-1 TGTGCCACCAGTGATTTGTTCTATGGCTACACCTTC CATSDLFYGYTF
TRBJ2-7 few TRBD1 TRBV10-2 TGCGCCAGCAGCGACAGGGGGGTACTCTACGAGCAGTACTTC CASSDRGVLYEQYF
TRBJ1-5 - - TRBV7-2 TGTGCCAGCAGCTTAGATTCACTACAACGGGGTGGCAATCAGCCCCAGCATTTT CASSLDSLQRGGNQPQHF
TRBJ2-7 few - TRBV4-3 TGCGCCAGCAGCCAAGCATTGGGTGACGGGGGGCGCAGATACGAGCAGTACTTC CASSQALGDGGRRYEQYF
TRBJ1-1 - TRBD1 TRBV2 TGTGCCAGCGAGACAGGGGGGGGAAGAACTGAAGCTTTCTTT CASETGGGRTEAFF
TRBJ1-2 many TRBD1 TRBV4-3 TGCGCCAGCAGCCCACTTGGACAGGGTGGCGTTGGCTACACCTTC CASSPLGQGGVGYTF
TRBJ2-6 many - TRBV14 TGTGCCAGCAGCCTCGCGTGGCACTCTGGGGCCAACGTCCTGACTTTC CASSLAWHSGANVLTF
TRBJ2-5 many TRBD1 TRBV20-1 TGCAGTGCCCATCACAGGGGGCTTGGGACCCAGTACTTC CSAHHRGLGTQYF
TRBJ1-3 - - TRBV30 TGTGCCTGGAGTAGAAACACCATATATTTT CAWSRNTIYF
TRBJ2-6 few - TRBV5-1 TGCGCCAGCAAACTAACAGAATCTGGGGCCAACGTCCTGACTTTC CASKLTESGANVLTF
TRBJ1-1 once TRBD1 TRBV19 TGTGCCAGTAGTACCGGGACAGGGACCTCGAACACTGAAGCTTTCTTT CASSTGTGTSNTEAFF
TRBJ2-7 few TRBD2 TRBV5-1 TGCGCCAGCAGCTTGGGGAGCGGGAGGTCCTACGAGCAGTACTTC CASSLGSGRSYEQYF
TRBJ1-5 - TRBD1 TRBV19 TGTGCCAGTAGTATGGGGGACAGTCCGACCAATCAGCCCCAGCATTTT CASSMGDSPTNQPQHF
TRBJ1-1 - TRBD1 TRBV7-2 TGTGCCAGCAGCTTAACAAAGGGGGCGGCAAATGAAGCTTTCTTT CASSLTKGAANEAFF
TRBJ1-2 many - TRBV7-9 TGTGCCAGCAGCTTAGGTCCCCATTCCTATGGCTACACCTTC CASSLGPHSYGYTF
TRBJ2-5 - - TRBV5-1 TGCGCCAGCAGCCGCGGGACGAATTCCCAAAACAAACAAGAGACCCAGTACTTC CASSRGTNSQNKQETQYF
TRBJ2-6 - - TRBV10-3 TGTGCCTGGAGGGTAGGGCCTACTGGGGCCAACGTCCTGACTTTC CAWRVGPTGANVLTF
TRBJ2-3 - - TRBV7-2 TGTGCCAGCACCAACTGGGGGGCAGATACGCAGTATTTT CASTNWGADTQYF
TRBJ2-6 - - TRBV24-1 TGTGCCACCAGTGCCATTGGTTACTCTGGGGCCAACGTCCTGACTTTC CATSAIGYSGANVLTF
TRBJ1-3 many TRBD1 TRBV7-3 TGTGCCAGTAGGACAGGGCTTTCGGGAAACACCATATATTTT CASRTGLSGNTIYF
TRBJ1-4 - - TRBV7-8 TGTGCCTGGAGTATTGATTCTCTGGAACTGTTTTTT CAWSIDSLELFF
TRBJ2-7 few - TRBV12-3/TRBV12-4 TGTGCCAGCAGTCCCCAGCAGCGGTGGGAAACCTACGAGCAGTACTTC CASSPQQRWETYEQYF
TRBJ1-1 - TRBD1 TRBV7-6 TGTGCCAGCAGCTTACTCGGGACAGGGTCTGAAGCTTTCTTT CASSLLGTGSEAFF
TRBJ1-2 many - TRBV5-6 TGTGCCAGCAGCTCAACAGGGTACGGCTACACCTTC CASSSTGYGYTF
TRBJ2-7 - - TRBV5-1 TGCGCCAGCAGCGACCCGGGCCCTTTGACCCACGAGCAGTACTTC CASSDPGPLTHEQYF
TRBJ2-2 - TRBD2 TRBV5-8 TGTGCCAGCAGCTATCTCAGCGGGAGCTCCGGGGAGCTGTTTTTT CASSYLSGSSGELFF
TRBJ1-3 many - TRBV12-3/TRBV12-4 TGTGCCAGCAGCCTGCAGGGTGCTGGAAACACCATATATTTT CASSLQGAGNTIYF